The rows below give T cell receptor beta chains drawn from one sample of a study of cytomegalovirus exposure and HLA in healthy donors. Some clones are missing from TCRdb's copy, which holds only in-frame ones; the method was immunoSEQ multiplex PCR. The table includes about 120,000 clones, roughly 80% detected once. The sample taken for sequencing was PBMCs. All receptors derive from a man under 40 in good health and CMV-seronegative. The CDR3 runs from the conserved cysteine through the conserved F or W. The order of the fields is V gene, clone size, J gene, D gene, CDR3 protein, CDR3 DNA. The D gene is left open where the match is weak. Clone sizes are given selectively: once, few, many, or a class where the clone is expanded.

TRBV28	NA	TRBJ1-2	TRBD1	CASSEGQGRNYGYTF	TGTGCCAGCAGTGAGGGACAGGGGCGGAACTATGGCTACACCTTC
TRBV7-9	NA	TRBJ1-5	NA	CASSSDYDQPQHF	TGTGCCAGCAGCTCCGACTACGATCAGCCCCAGCATTTT
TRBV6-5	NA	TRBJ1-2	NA	CASSYSGGTYGYTF	TGTGCCAGCAGTTACTCGGGGGGGACCTATGGCTACACCTTC
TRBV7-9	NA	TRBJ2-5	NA	CASSPRGGRRAQETQYF	TGTGCCAGCAGCCCAAGGGGGGGTAGGAGGGCCCAAGAGACCCAGTACTTC
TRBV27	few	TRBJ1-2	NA	CASSFGGNYGYTF	TGTGCCAGCAGTTTTGGGGGGAACTATGGCTACACCTTC
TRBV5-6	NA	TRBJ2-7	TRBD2	CASSPGLGGEQYF	TGTGCCAGTTCACCGGGACTAGGAGGCGAGCAGTACTTC
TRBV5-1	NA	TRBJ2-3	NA	CASSLGQVVTDTQYF	TGCGCCAGCAGCTTGGGACAGGTGGTCACAGATACGCAGTATTTT
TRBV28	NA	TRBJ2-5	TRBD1	CASSSDREEKTQYF	TGTGCCAGCAGTTCGGACAGGGAGGAGAAGACCCAGTACTTC
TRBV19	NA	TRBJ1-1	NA	CASSLDSSGTEAFF	TGTGCCAGTAGTTTGGACAGCTCTGGCACTGAAGCTTTCTTT
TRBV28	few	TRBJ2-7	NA	CASRTGFSYEQYF	TGTGCCAGCAGAACAGGGTTCTCCTACGAGCAGTACTTC
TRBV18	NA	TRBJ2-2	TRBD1	CASSRDPDRALSTGELFF	TGTGCCAGCTCACGTGACCCGGACAGGGCCCTCTCCACCGGGGAGCTGTTTTTT
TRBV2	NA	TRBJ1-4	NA	CASNPNGGSNEKLFF	TGTGCCAGCAACCCAAACGGGGGATCTAATGAAAAACTGTTTTTT
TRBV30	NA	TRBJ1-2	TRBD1	CALYTGTEDGYTF	TGTGCCTTATACACCGGGACAGAGGACGGCTACACCTTC
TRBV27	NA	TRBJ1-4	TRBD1	CASSPTGQVAINEKLFF	TGTGCCAGCAGTCCTACCGGACAGGTCGCTATTAATGAAAAACTGTTTTTT
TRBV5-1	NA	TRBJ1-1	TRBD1	CASSLTGGDSEAFF	TGCGCCAGCAGCTTGACAGGGGGCGACTCTGAAGCTTTCTTT
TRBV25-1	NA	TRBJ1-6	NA	CASRQDNNSPLHF	TGTGCCTCCCGACAGGATAATAATTCACCCCTCCACTTT
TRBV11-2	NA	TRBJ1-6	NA	CASSLDPGSPLHF	TGTGCCAGCAGCTTAGATCCCGGGTCACCCCTCCACTTT
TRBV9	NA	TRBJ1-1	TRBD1	CASSSPDRAYTEAFF	TGTGCCAGCAGCTCTCCTGACAGGGCGTACACTGAAGCTTTCTTT
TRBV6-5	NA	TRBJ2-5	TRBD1	CASASRGFEETQYF	TGTGCCAGCGCATCCAGGGGGTTTGAAGAGACCCAGTACTTC
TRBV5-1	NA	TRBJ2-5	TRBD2	CASSLGVAGATQYF	TGCGCCAGCAGCTTGGGGGTAGCGGGGGCGACCCAGTACTTC
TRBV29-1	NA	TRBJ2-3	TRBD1	CSVSRTGRTDTQYF	TGCAGCGTTTCCCGGACAGGGAGGACAGATACGCAGTATTTT
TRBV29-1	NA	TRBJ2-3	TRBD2	CSAALTSGGPTYYTDTQYF	TGCAGCGCTGCCCTGACTAGCGGGGGCCCTACCTACTACACAGATACGCAGTATTTT
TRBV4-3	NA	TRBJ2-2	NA	CASSHQGRNTGELFF	TGCGCCAGCAGCCACCAGGGTCGTAACACCGGGGAGCTGTTTTTT
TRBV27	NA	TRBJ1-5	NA	CASSPPPLRDKQTPQHF	TGTGCCAGCAGTCCACCCCCCCTCCGGGACAAGCAGACGCCCCAGCATTTT
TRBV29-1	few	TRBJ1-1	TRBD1	CSVDKGTGEAFF	TGCAGCGTTGACAAAGGGACAGGTGAAGCTTTCTTT
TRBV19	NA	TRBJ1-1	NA	CASIADRGNTEAFF	TGTGCCAGTATTGCGGACAGAGGCAACACTGAAGCTTTCTTT
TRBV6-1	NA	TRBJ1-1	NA	CASSESRATEAFF	TGTGCCAGCAGTGAGTCGAGGGCGACTGAAGCTTTCTTT
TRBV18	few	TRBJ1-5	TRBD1	CASSPLPSTGAATSNQPQHF	TGTGCCAGCTCACCACTCCCCTCGACAGGGGCCGCCACTAGCAATCAGCCCCAGCATTTT
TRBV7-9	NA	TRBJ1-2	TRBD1	CASSPTGTGNYGYTF	TGTGCCAGCAGCCCAACCGGGACAGGGAACTATGGCTACACCTTC
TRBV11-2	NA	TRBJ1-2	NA	CASSSPAGNGYTF	TGTGCCAGCAGCTCCCCGGCAGGGAATGGCTACACCTTC
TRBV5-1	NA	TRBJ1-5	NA	CASSLDSNQPQHF	TGCGCCAGCAGCCTAGACAGCAATCAGCCCCAGCATTTT
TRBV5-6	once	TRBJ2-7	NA	CASSLGLGAGVNEQYF	TGTGCCAGCAGCTTGGGTTTGGGGGCAGGGGTCAACGAGCAGTACTTC
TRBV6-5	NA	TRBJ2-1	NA	CASSYGQGSYNEQFF	TGTGCCAGCAGTTACGGTCAGGGATCCTACAATGAGCAGTTCTTC
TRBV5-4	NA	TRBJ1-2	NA	CASTRGTEGHTF	TGTGCCAGCACTCGAGGTACCGAGGGCCACACCTTC
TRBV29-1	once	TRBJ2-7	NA	CSVEAGFDEQYF	TGCAGCGTTGAAGCGGGGTTCGACGAGCAGTACTTC
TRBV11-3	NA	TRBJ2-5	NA	CASSLLRYGETQYF	TGTGCCAGCAGCTTACTTCGGTACGGAGAGACCCAGTACTTC
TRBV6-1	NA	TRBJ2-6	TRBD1	CASSRQGANGLTF	TGTGCCAGCAGTAGACAGGGTGCCAACGGCCTGACTTTC
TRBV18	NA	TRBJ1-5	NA	CASSPPGPQGQPQHF	TGTGCCAGCTCACCACCGGGGCCCCAGGGGCAGCCCCAGCATTTT
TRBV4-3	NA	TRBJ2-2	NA	CASSQDPGHPNTGELFF	TGCGCCAGCAGCCAGGACCCGGGACATCCGAACACCGGGGAGCTGTTTTTT
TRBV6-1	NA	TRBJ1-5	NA	CASSEHRFQPQHF	TGTGCCAGCAGTGAACACAGATTTCAGCCCCAGCATTTT
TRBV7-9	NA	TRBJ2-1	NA	CASSFIGLADEQFF	TGTGCCAGCAGCTTCATCGGTCTAGCCGATGAGCAGTTCTTC
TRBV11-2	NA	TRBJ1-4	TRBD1	CASSFGTGHNEKLFF	TGTGCCAGCAGCTTTGGGACAGGGCATAATGAAAAACTGTTTTTT
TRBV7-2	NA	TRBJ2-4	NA	CASSFGERAKNIQYF	TGTGCCAGCAGCTTCGGGGAGAGGGCCAAAAACATTCAGTACTTC
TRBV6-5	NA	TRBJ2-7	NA	CASSVARFGEQYF	TGTGCCAGCTCGGTGGCGCGGTTCGGCGAGCAGTACTTC
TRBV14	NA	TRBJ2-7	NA	CASSQHMKQLTFNSNEQYF	TGTGCCAGCAGCCAACACATGAAGCAATTAACTTTTAATAGCAACGAGCAGTACTTC
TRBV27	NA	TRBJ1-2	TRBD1	CASSPTGQLGYTF	TGTGCCAGCAGCCCTACGGGACAGCTTGGCTACACCTTC
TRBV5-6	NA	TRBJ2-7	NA	CASKITGSSYEQYF	TGTGCCAGCAAGATTACAGGGAGCTCCTACGAGCAGTACTTC
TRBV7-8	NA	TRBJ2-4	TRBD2	CASSLMGGGNIQYF	TGTGCCAGCAGCTTAATGGGGGGGGGAAACATTCAGTACTTC
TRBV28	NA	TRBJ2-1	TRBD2	CASSLGGLGGKHEQFF	TGTGCCAGCAGTTTAGGGGGACTAGGAGGGAAGCATGAGCAGTTCTTC
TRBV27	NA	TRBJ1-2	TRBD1	CASSGQGAYGYTF	TGTGCCAGCAGCGGACAGGGGGCCTATGGCTACACCTTC
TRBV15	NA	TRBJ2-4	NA	CATSRVAGALAKNIQYF	TGTGCCACCAGCAGAGTCGCGGGGGCCCTGGCCAAAAACATTCAGTACTTC
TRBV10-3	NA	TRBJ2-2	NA	CAISEVGGDTGELFF	TGTGCCATCAGTGAGGTCGGAGGGGACACCGGGGAGCTGTTTTTT